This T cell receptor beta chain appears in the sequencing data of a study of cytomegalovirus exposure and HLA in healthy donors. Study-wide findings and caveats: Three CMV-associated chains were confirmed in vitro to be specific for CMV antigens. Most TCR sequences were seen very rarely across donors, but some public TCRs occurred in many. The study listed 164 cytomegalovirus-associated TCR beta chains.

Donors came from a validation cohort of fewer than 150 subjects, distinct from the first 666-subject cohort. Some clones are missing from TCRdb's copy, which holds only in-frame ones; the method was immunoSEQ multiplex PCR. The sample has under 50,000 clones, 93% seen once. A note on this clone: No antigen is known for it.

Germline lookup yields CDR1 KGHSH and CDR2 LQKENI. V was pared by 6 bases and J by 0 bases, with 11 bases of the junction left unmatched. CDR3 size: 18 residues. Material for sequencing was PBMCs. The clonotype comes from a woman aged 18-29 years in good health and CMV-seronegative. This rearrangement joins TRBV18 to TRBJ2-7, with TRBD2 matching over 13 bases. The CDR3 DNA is TGTGCCAGCTCTCAGGGATTGGGACTAGCGGGACCCTCCTACGAGCAGTACTTC. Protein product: CASSQGLGLAGPSYEQYF.